This T cell receptor beta chain is from a study of CD8 T cells in ankylosing spondylitis. Points from the study as a whole: Researchers reportedly found disease-linked clones significantly enriched in matched ankylosing spondylitis synovial fluid.

Trimming stripped 8 bases from V and 10 bases from J, with 29 bases between. This CDR3 region has 15 residues. In germline, CDR1 is DFQATT, CDR2 SNEGSKA (reference sequence). TCRdb passed the 5' RACE reads through MiXCR, listing each CDR3 protein once. The table has about 240,000 distinct CDR3 sequences, less than 10% seen once. This clonotype was seen repeatedly, ten times or more. Its target is unknown. Sequences were obtained from blood, either unsorted or a sorted T cell fraction (not recorded which). This chain links TRBV20-1 with TRBJ1-1, with D possibly matching TRBD1 (6 bases). The receptor was derived from a male donor with ankylosing spondylitis or in good health (not recorded which). The CDR3 reads CSSTAYRDIPGGAFF. CDR3 sequence (DNA): TGCAGTTCAACCGCCTACCGGGACATCCCCGGAGGAGCTTTCTTT.